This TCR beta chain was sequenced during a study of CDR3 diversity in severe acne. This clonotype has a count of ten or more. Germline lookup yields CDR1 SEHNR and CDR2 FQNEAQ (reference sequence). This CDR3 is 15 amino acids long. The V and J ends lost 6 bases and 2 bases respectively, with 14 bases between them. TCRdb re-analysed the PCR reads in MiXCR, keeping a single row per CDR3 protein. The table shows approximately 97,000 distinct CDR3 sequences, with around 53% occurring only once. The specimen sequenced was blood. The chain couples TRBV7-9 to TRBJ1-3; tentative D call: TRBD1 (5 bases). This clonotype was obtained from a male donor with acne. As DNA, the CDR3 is TGTGCCAGCAGTTTATGGGGGACCACTGGAAACACCATATATTTT. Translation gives CASSLWGTTGNTIYF.